Listed below are T cell receptor beta chains from one sample, sequenced in a study of T cells after yellow fever vaccination. TCRdb used MiXCR to reprocess the 5' RACE reads, holding one entry per CDR3 protein. Of some 200,000 distinct CDR3 sequences in the sample, approximately 3.2% are singletons; the top ten hold approximately 3.5%. Sample: CD4+ T cells sorted from PBMCs, taken 10 days after the yellow fever booster vaccination. These TCRs come from a man between 18 and 29 years old who received the YFV17D yellow fever vaccine. Each CDR3 is given without its conserved first and last residue. The size of a clone is reported for some rows only, either as once, few or many, or as a class for expanded clones.

v_call	j_call	clone_size	cdr3_aa
TRBV6-5	TRBJ1-2	many	ASSSNLGRNYGYT
TRBV18	TRBJ2-7	many	ASSPQGGRYYEQY
TRBV7-9	TRBJ1-1	many	ASSLGQVNTEAF
TRBV5-5	TRBJ1-4	few	ASSPEWGNEKLF
TRBV4-3	TRBJ2-5	many	ASSQGPSEGTQY
TRBV6-1	TRBJ1-1	many	ASSEVTGNTEAF
TRBV3-1	TRBJ1-3	many	ASSQTASGNTIY
TRBV20-1	TRBJ1-3	many	SADGTLGNTIY
TRBV12-3/TRBV12-4	TRBJ1-2	many	ASSFVGLDYGYT
TRBV19	TRBJ2-7	many	ASSTTGPRDEQY
TRBV7-2	TRBJ2-4	many	ASSLERGQGAIFSKNIQY
TRBV7-2	TRBJ2-3	many	ASSLARTSGGLTDTQY
TRBV6-2/TRBV6-3	TRBJ2-5	NA	ASSKTPGQYQETQY
TRBV6-2/TRBV6-3	TRBJ1-5	NA	ASSYGLRGGVNQPQH
TRBV7-2	TRBJ2-5	many	ASSLVSGDGETQY
TRBV19	TRBJ2-7	NA	ASSSGTYSYEQY
TRBV7-2	TRBJ2-1	many	ASSFMGQGANEQF
TRBV7-6	TRBJ1-1	few	ASSLGRTGDTEAF
TRBV29-1	TRBJ2-5	many	SGTLGETQY
TRBV7-2	TRBJ2-7	few	ASSPEPLASYEQY
TRBV24-1	TRBJ1-2	few	ATQAGSGYGYT
TRBV7-2	TRBJ1-1	many	ASSRDRANTEAF
TRBV5-1	TRBJ1-1	few	ASSGGQGLGNTEAF
TRBV29-1	TRBJ1-2	few	SVGTGMRYT
TRBV7-9	TRBJ2-3	NA	ASSSDPGRGFTDTQY
TRBV5-1	TRBJ2-1	many	ASSLPSTGKF
TRBV4-2	TRBJ2-7	many	ASSQGTGGLYEQY
TRBV5-1	TRBJ2-4	few	ASSSPGEGIQY
TRBV4-1	TRBJ2-7	many	ASSRSVHYEQY
TRBV7-2	TRBJ1-2	many	ASSLALLREGGNGYT